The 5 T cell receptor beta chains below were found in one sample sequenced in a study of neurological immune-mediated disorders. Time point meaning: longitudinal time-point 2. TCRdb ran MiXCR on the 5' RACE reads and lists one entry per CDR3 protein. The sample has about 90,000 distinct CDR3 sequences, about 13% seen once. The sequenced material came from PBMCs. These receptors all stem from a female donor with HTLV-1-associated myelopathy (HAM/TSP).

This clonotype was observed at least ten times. CDR3 coding DNA: TGTGCCAGCAGAAGTGCGGGGGCAGGCACAGATACGCAGTATTTT. This gives the protein CASRSAGAGTDTQYF. The chain is built from TRBV6-5 and TRBJ2-3; D is possibly TRBD2 (7 bases). Germline CDR1 and CDR2: MNHEY and SVGAGI. V was cut by 6 bases and J by 1 base, with 14 bases left in between. This CDR3 contains 15 residues.

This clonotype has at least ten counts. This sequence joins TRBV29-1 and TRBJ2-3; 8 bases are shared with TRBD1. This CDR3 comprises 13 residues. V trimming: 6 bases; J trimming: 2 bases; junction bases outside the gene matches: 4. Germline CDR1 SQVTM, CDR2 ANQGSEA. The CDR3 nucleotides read TGCAGCGTGCCGGGACAGGTCACAGATACGCAGTATTTT. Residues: CSVPGQVTDTQYF.

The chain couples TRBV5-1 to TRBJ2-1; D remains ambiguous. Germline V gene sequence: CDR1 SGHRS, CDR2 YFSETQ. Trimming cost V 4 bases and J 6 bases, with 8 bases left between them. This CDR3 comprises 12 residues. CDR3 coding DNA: TGCGCCAGCAGCACCGGGCCCAATGAGCAGTTCTTC. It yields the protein CASSTGPNEQFF.

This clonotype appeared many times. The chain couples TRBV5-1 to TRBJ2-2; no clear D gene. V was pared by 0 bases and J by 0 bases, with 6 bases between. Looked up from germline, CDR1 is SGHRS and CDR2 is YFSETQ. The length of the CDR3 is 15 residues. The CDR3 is CASSLAGSNTGELFF. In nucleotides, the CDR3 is TGCGCCAGCAGCTTGGCCGGGTCGAACACCGGGGAGCTGTTTTTT.

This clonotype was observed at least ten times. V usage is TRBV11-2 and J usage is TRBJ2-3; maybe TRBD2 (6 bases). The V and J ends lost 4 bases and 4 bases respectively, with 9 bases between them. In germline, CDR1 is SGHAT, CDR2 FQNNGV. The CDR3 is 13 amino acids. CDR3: CASSSGVSDTQYF. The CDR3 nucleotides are TGTGCCAGCAGCTCGGGGGTTTCAGATACGCAGTATTTT.